This TCR beta chain was obtained from a study of human T cells and chemical hapten exposure. Study context: Diphenylcyclopropenone was administered weekly to the scalp of patients throughout the approximately 25-week study.

The CDR3 spans 12 residues. The germline V gene encodes CDR1 DFQATT and CDR2 SNEGSKA (reference sequence). Trimming left V 3 bases short and J 1 base short, with 6 bases between. Time point given: patch test 3, about 24 weeks after DPC sensitization. Treatment reported: therapeutic diphenylcyclopropenone sensitization with weekly scalp DPC. Study-wide results and limits: Compared to controls, expanded TCRs made significantly more large clusters of similar CDR3s.

TCRdb reprocessed the RACE reads via MiXCR and lists one record per CDR3 protein. The sample holds about 64,000 distinct CDR3 sequences, approximately 11% seen once. As regards this clonotype: The antigen is undetermined.

The sample in question was whole blood, obtained in connection with sensitization to the hapten diphenylcyclopropenone (DPC). The source is a woman younger than 45 with alopecia areata. Some clones in this sample may be carry-over from other donors' samples. The chain carries TRBV20-1 and TRBJ2-5, with unresolved D. CDR3 region: CSASLLQETQYF. For the CDR3, the DNA is TGCAGTGCTAGTCTACTCCAAGAGACCCAGTACTTC.